Listed below are T cell receptor beta chains from one sample, sequenced in a study of blood T cell repertoires in COVID-19. Here immunoSEQ multiplex PCR was the method, and the copy in TCRdb shows in-frame clones only, minus some. This table has approximately 200,000 clones, 65% to 90% appearing once. Sequenced material: peripheral blood. The receptors shown here come from a man aged 50 to 59 with acute or convalescent COVID-19. CDR3s include the opening cysteine and the closing phenylalanine or tryptophan.

V	J	CDR3
TRBV9	TRBJ2-1	CASSEAGTSYNEQFF
TRBV7-2	TRBJ2-5	CASSLEPSGGMGAQYF
TRBV7-2	TRBJ1-5	CASSLSGTGGYSNQPQHF
TRBV4-2	TRBJ2-1	CASSQDYRTGVYEQFF
TRBV12-3/TRBV12-4	TRBJ1-2	CASSGTRRYGYTF
TRBV15	TRBJ2-4	CATSRDGPSGAKNIQYF
TRBV5-1	TRBJ1-6	CASKLTGTEDNSPLHF
TRBV5-1	TRBJ1-5	CATPGQRTSQPQHF
TRBV10-3	TRBJ2-2	CAISERGGATNTGELFF
TRBV27	TRBJ2-2	CAVGHQRASGELFF
TRBV19	TRBJ2-5	CASSAGSSSGGQWNQYF
TRBV7-6	TRBJ2-5	CASSLGLKETQYF
TRBV5-4	TRBJ1-1	CASRGWDSTFF
TRBV6-6	TRBJ2-7	CASKIQGVENEQYF
TRBV6-5	TRBJ1-1	CASRPQDRVGTEAFF
TRBV6-5	TRBJ1-6	CASSYLGSSYNSPLHF
TRBV3-1/TRBV3-2	TRBJ1-2	CASSQDIQVGYTF
TRBV5-4	TRBJ1-4	CASSLENGFRGEKLFF
TRBV2	TRBJ2-2	CASSAVNTGELFF
TRBV6-4	TRBJ2-3	CASSEQGSVDTQYF
TRBV3-1/TRBV3-2	TRBJ1-3	CASSQGRRLSSGNTIYF
TRBV29-1	TRBJ2-2	CSVRDTLNTGELFF
TRBV5-4	TRBJ1-4	CASSLPGMGEKLFF
TRBV6-1	TRBJ1-1	CASSDGQGAMAEAFF